The TCR beta chain described here comes from a study of T-cell reconstitution after alpha-beta-depleted transplantation in children. Findings and limits, study-wide: After transplant, high TCRbeta diversity at day 60 in some patients arose from surviving recipient T cells and thymic progenitors.

The TCRbeta library incorporated unique molecular identifiers. TCRdb analysed the PCR reads with MiXCR anew, one entry per CDR3 protein. The table shows 400,000 to 450,000 distinct CDR3 sequences, with 43% occurring only once. There are many counts of this clonotype. Its antigen is undetermined. Source: PBMCs, taken before TCRalphabeta/CD19-depleted stem cell transplant. The TCR sequence derives from a girl aged 2-10 years with aplastic anemia, due to receive a stem cell transplant.

This CDR3 is CSVLTGVHAPQHF. The CDR3 DNA reads TGCAGCGTTCTGACAGGGGTCCATGCGCCCCAGCATTTT. This chain joins TRBV29-1 and TRBJ1-5, with TRBD1 matching over 8 bases. CDR1 and CDR2 from the germline V gene are SQVTM and ANQGSEA. The CDR3 is 13 amino acids. The junction had 9 bases not matched to a gene; V was cut back by 5 bases and J by 9 bases. Complete variable domain (other parts from reference TRBV29-1 and TRBJ1-5): SAVISQKPSRDICQRGTSLTIQCQVDSQVTMMFWYRQQPGQSLTLIATANQGSEATYESGFVIDKFPISRPNLTFSTLTVSNMSPEDSSIYLCSVLTGVHAPQHFGDGTRLSIL.